These 7 T cell receptor beta chains were sequenced from one sample in a study of PD-1 blockade in classical Hodgkin lymphoma. The time point is: cycle 4 day 1 (C4D1), after around six weeks of nivolumab. Relapse was seen in all patients after autologous stem cell transplantation, and brentuximab vedotin exposure was variable. The repertoire was sequenced with immunoSEQ multiplex PCR; TCRdb's copy has only in-frame clones and lacks some. The sample has approximately 20,000 clones; around 80% are singletons. This sample comprised peripheral blood mononuclear cells (PBMCs), obtained before the fourth cycle of nivolumab. All receptors come from a human donor with classical Hodgkin lymphoma.

The rearrangement joins TRBV4-1 to TRBJ1-5; D gene uncertain. The length of the CDR3 is 15 residues. V lost 0 bases, J lost 3 bases, and 9 bases lay in between. CDR1 is MGHRA and CDR2 is YSYEKL in the germline V gene. The CDR3 nucleotides are TGCGCCAGCAGCCAAGAGCGGGCAGTCAATCAGCCCCAGCATTTT. Translating it yields CASSQERAVNQPQHF.

The rearrangement uses TRBV5-1 and TRBJ1-2; D perhaps matches TRBD1 (5 bases). Between the trimmed V and J ends, which lost 0 bases and 4 bases, there was a span of 7 bases. Germline assignment: CDR1 SGHRS and CDR2 YFSETQ. The CDR3 has 13 residues. CDR3 bases: TGCGCCAGCAGCTTGGCAGGGACCTATGGCTACACCTTC. This encodes CASSLAGTYGYTF. The whole variable domain, remainder taken from reference TRBV5-1 and TRBJ1-2, is KAGVTQTPRYLIKTRGQQVTLSCSPISGHRSVSWYQQTPGQGLQFLFEYFSETQRNKGNFPGRFSGRQFSNSRSEMNVSTLELGDSALYLCASSLAGTYGYTFGSGTRLTVV.

The CDR3 loop is CASSLDRGRDEQYF. CDR3 in DNA: TGTGCCAGCAGCTTGGACAGGGGGAGGGACGAGCAGTACTTC. The rearrangement joins TRBV11-2 to TRBJ2-7, with 10 bases aligning to TRBD1. The germline V gene encodes CDR1 SGHAT and CDR2 FQNNGV. This CDR3 is built from 14 residues. Trimming removed 3 bases from V and 5 bases from J; junction bases left unmatched: 4.

This chain links TRBV7-2 with TRBJ2-4, with TRBD2 matching 12 bases. Germline loops: CDR1 SGHTA, CDR2 FQGNSA. CDR3 length: 16 residues. After removal of 5 bases from V and 0 bases from J, the junction contained 2 bases not matched to a gene. CDR3 amino acids: CASSEGLAGAKNIQYF. CDR3 nucleotides: TGTGCCAGCAGCGAGGGACTAGCGGGAGCCAAAAACATTCAGTACTTC.

The chain carries TRBV6-6 and TRBJ2-1; 12 bases are a match to TRBD2. V shed 5 bases and J 5 bases; nucleotides not matched to a gene: 4. The CDR3 extends over 15 amino acids. The germline V gene encodes CDR1 MNHNY and CDR2 SVGAGI (reference sequence). CDR3 amino acids: CASSPSGGAHNEQFF. CDR3 bases: TGTGCCAGCAGTCCTAGCGGGGGGGCTCACAATGAGCAGTTCTTC.

The chain has TRBV28 and TRBJ1-1; possibly TRBD1 for D (5 bases). There are 15 residues in the CDR3. Germline CDR1 reads MDHEN; CDR2 reads SYDVKM. Deletions cut 1 base from V and 5 bases from J, with 14 bases between. The chain's CDR3 is CASSLFLGGRTEAFF. For the CDR3, the DNA is TGTGCCAGCAGTTTATTTTTGGGGGGAAGAACTGAAGCTTTCTTT. Using reference TRBV28 and TRBJ1-1 for the parts outside the CDR3, the full variable domain is DVKVTQSSRYLVKRTGEKVFLECVQDMDHENMFWYRQDPGLGLRLIYFSYDVKMKEKGDIPEGYSVSREKKERFSLILESASTNQTSMYLCASSLFLGGRTEAFFGQGTRLTVV.

V usage is TRBV11-2 and J usage is TRBJ2-7; TRBD1 might be the D (5 bases). CDR1 SGHAT and CDR2 FQNNGV come from the germline V gene. V was cut by 3 bases and J by 5 bases, with 8 bases left in between. The CDR3 has 12 residues. CDR3 protein: CASSFWGHEQYV. The DNA of the CDR3 is TGTGCCAGCAGCTTTTGGGGCCACGAGCAGTACGTC.